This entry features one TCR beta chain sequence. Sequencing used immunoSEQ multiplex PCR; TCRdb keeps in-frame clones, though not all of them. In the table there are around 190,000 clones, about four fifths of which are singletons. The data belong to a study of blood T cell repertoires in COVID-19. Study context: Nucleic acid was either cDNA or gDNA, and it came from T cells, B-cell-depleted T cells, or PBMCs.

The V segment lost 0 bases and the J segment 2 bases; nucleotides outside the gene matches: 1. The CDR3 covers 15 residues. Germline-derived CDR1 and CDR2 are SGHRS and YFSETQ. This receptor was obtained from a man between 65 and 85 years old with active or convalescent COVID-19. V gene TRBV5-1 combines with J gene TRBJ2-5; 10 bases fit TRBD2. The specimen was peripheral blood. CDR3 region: CASSLASGGQETQYF. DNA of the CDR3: TGCGCCAGCAGCTTGGCTAGCGGGGGACAAGAGACCCAGTACTTC.